These T cell receptor beta chains were read from a single sample in a study of early stage breast cancer tumors. The method was immunoSEQ multiplex PCR; TCRdb's version includes in-frame clones alone and lacks a portion of them. The repertoire includes 25,000 to 35,000 clones, roughly three fifths of them detected once, and 8% to 10% sits in the top ten. The sample consisted of breast tumor tissue. The source is a person in their fifties or sixties with breast cancer. Each CDR3 is given with its conserved first and last residue. A D gene is named only where the DNA matches it firmly. Clone sizes are given selectively: once, few, many, or a class where the clone is expanded.

j_call	clone_size	d_call	v_call	cdr3_aa	cdr3_nt
TRBJ2-5	NA	TRBD2	TRBV15	CATSEGLAQETQYF	TGTGCCACCAGCGAGGGACTAGCCCAAGAGACCCAGTACTTC
TRBJ2-1	NA	TRBD1	TRBV29-1	CSVGRGDRGWWNEQFF	TGCAGCGTTGGACGGGGGGACAGGGGATGGTGGAATGAGCAGTTCTTC
TRBJ2-1	NA	NA	TRBV16	CASSSYRENEQFF	TGTGCCAGCAGTTCATATAGGGAAAATGAGCAGTTCTTC
TRBJ2-1	NA	NA	TRBV9	CASSRMGSSYNEQFF	TGTGCCAGCAGCCGTATGGGGTCCTCCTACAATGAGCAGTTCTTC
TRBJ2-5	NA	NA	TRBV5-6	CASSSTDRRAQGTQYF	TGTGCCAGCAGCTCTACGGACAGGAGGGCTCAGGGGACCCAGTACTTC
TRBJ1-3	NA	NA	TRBV30	CAWNQAGLGNTIYF	TGTGCCTGGAACCAGGCAGGGCTTGGAAACACCATATATTTT
TRBJ2-1	NA	NA	TRBV27	CASTPRLTPYNEQFF	TGTGCCAGCACCCCAAGACTAACGCCCTACAATGAGCAGTTCTTC
TRBJ1-1	NA	NA	TRBV28	CASSPQSMNTEAFF	TGTGCCAGCAGTCCACAGAGCATGAACACTGAAGCTTTCTTT
TRBJ1-5	NA	NA	TRBV7-8	CASSEGTNQNQPQHF	TGTGCCAGCAGCGAAGGGACAAACCAAAATCAGCCCCAGCATTTT
TRBJ1-3	NA	NA	TRBV15	CATSRDPLDHSGNTIYF	TGTGCCACCAGCAGAGATCCACTTGACCACTCTGGAAACACCATATATTTT
TRBJ2-7	NA	TRBD1	TRBV6-5	CASSRKPGQGREQYF	TGTGCCAGCAGTCGCAAACCTGGACAGGGCCGCGAGCAGTACTTC
TRBJ2-3	NA	TRBD2	TRBV29-1	CSVTVGRLAGGTDTQYF	TGCAGCGTCACAGTGGGGCGCCTAGCGGGAGGAACAGATACGCAGTATTTT
TRBJ2-7	NA	TRBD2	TRBV6-6	CASSSPSGSVNEQYF	TGTGCCAGCAGTTCCCCTAGCGGGAGTGTTAACGAGCAGTACTTC
TRBJ2-7	few	NA	TRBV2	CASIFSTGSHESYEQYF	TGTGCCAGCATTTTTAGCACCGGGTCTCATGAATCCTACGAGCAGTACTTC